This T cell receptor beta chain was captured in a study of OX40 agonist ivuxolimab in advanced cancers. Looking at the study overall: Cancers in dose escalation were hepatocellular, melanoma, renal cell and head and neck. Three patients responded partially, comprising one with hepatocellular carcinoma and two with cutaneous melanoma.

Profiling relied on immunoSEQ multiplex PCR, and the TCRdb table lists in-frame clones only, not all of them. The sample includes approximately 50,000 clones, about 88% of them seen just once. Points on this clone: Its antigen is not identified.

Patients with autoimmune history or systemic immunosuppression were excluded. Findings of the study overall: Blood T cells, both CD4+ and CD8+, expanded clonally by week 6 at 0.1 to 3.0 mg/kg.

The CDR3 is 15 amino acids. The germline gives CDR1 LNHDA, CDR2 SQIVND (reference sequence). V lost 4 bases, J lost 8 bases, and 18 bases lay in between. The source is an adult with an advanced solid tumor such as melanoma, head and neck, liver or kidney cancer. The sequencing here drew on CD4+ or CD8+ T cells sorted from blood, taken in a trial of the OX40 agonist ivuxolimab. This chain joins TRBV19 and TRBJ2-1, with D possibly TRBD1 on 6 matching bases. The chain's CDR3 is CASSSRTVSIDEQFF. As DNA, the CDR3 is TGTGCCAGTAGTAGCCGGACAGTCTCCATCGATGAGCAGTTCTTC.